This entry features one TCR beta chain sequence. The antigen is unknown. CDR1 SNHLY and CDR2 FYNNEI come from the germline V gene. The CDR3 spans 13 residues. Trimming cost V 3 bases and J 6 bases, with 9 bases left between them. These data come from a study of persistence of HIV-infected CD4 T cells. Overall study: CD4+ T cells responding to CMV or HIV-1 Gag were isolated.

The libraries were made with immunoSEQ version 4 in survey mode. Generated by immunoSEQ multiplex PCR, the TCRdb table keeps only in-frame clones and is missing some. The table records 50,000 to 65,000 clones, 65% to 80% of them present only once. The stimulus was an HIV-1 Gag 15-mer peptide pool, about 1 ug/peptide/mL. CD40L/CD69 double-negative CD45RO-high memory CD4+ T cells were collected. The sequence was obtained from an adult man with HIV who was CMV-seropositive. The sample here was CD4+ T cells sorted from PBMCs after 18-hour stimulation, taken from a patient who received antiretroviral therapy. V and J are TRBV2 and TRBJ2-1; possibly TRBD1 for D (5 bases). The CDR3 protein is CASSDVTANEQFF. CDR3 sequence (DNA): TGTGCCAGCAGTGATGTGACAGCCAATGAGCAGTTCTTC.